This T cell receptor (beta chain) is from a study of cytomegalovirus exposure and HLA in healthy donors. This table comes from immunoSEQ multiplex PCR, and its TCRdb copy is limited to in-frame clones, with some not included. The repertoire holds 98,000 or so clones, approximately 94% seen once, with roughly 0.66% in the top ten. Trimming removed 2 bases from V and 14 bases from J, with 9 bases in between. The germline CDR1 and CDR2 sequences are MNHEY and SVGAGI. CDR3 size: 11 residues. The rearrangement joins TRBV6-5 to TRBJ1-4; possibly TRBD1 for D (5 bases). The clonotype comes from a young woman in good health and CMV-seronegative. The source material was PBMCs. The CDR3 nucleotides read TGTGCCAGCAGTTACAGGGGTTCTCTGTTTTTT. Protein product: CASSYRGSLFF.